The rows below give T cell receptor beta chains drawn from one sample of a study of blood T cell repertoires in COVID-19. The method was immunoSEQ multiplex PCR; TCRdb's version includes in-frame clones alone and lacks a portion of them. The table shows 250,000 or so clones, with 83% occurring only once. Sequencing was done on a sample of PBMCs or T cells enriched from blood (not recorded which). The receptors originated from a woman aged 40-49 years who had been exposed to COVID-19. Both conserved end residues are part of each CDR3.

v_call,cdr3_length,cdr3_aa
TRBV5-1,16,CASSLQAGENTDTQYF
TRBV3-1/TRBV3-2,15,CASSACGGASDEQFF
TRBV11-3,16,CASSLWSSGPDNEQFF
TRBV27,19,CASSSTPGLAGGFTDTQYF
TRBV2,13,CASNPRQQETQYF
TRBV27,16,CASSAHRDFAPYEQYF
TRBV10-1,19,CASRGGLREDRGLRYGYTF
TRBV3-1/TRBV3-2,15,CASSPPGGPTDTQYF
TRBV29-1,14,CSVVTGGPPGTQYF
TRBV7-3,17,CASSLRLTPKLPDTQYF
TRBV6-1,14,CASSEIGDNSPLHF
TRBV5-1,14,CASSQTGTNYGYTF
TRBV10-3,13,CAISDGGTDTQYF
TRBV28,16,CASSTQGAGDNQPQHF
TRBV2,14,CASSEATWSIEAFF
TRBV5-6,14,CASSTGTANQPQHF
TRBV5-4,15,CASSLVSPGVETQYF
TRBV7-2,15,CASSQRFSVQETQYF
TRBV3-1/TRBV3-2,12,CASSQVVYEQYF
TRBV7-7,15,CASSQGDAGSGEQFF
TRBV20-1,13,CSSSGQGFDEQYF
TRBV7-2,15,CASSLLAGGVYEQYF
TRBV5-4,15,CASRKDREPTGELFF
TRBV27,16,CASSLSGPKTSGEQFF
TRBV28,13,CASSGQGDSPLHF
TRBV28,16,CASSSRLAGTYYEQYF
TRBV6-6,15,CASSPRQGADNEQFF
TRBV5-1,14,CASSLETGVYGYTF